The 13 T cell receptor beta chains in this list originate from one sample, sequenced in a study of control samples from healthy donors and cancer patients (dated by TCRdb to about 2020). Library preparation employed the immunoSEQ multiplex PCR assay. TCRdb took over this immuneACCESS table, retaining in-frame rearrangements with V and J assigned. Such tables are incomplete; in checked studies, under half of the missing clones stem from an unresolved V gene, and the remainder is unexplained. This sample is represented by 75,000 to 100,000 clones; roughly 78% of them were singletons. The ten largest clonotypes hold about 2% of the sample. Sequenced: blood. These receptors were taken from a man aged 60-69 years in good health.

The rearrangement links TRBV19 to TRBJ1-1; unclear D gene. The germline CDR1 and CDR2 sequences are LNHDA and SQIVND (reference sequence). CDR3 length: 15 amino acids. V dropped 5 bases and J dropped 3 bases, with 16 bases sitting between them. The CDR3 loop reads CASSFRPSGDTEAFF. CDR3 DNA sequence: TGTGCCAGTAGTTTTAGGCCCTCTGGGGACACTGAAGCTTTCTTT.

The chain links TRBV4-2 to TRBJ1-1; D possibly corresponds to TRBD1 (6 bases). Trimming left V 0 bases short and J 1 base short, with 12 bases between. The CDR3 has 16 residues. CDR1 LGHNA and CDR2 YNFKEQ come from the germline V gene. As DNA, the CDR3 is TGTGCCAGCAGCCAAGAGGCAGGGGCCTGGAACACTGAAGCTTTCTTT. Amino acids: CASSQEAGAWNTEAFF.

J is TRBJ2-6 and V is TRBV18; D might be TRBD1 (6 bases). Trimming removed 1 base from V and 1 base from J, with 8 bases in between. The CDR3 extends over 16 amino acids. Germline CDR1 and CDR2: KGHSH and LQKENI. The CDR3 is CASSPRDRSGANVLTF. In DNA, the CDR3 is TGTGCCAGCTCACCACGAGACAGGTCTGGGGCCAACGTCCTGACTTTC.

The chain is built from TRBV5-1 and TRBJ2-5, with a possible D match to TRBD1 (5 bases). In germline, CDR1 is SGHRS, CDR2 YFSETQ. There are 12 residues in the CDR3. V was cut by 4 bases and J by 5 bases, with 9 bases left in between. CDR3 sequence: CASSKPGETQYF. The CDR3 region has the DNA TGCGCCAGCAGCAAGCCAGGGGAGACCCAGTACTTC.

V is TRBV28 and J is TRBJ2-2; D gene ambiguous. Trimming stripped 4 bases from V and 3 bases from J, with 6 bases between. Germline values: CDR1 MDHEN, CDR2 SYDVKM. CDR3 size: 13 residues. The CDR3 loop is CASSSPYTGELFF. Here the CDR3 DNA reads TGTGCCAGCAGTTCACCCTACACCGGGGAGCTGTTTTTT.

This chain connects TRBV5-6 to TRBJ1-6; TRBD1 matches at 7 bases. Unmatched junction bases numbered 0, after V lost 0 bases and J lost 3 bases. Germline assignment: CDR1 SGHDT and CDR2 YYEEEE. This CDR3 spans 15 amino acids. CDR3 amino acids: CASSLGDSYNSPLHF. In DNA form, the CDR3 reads TGTGCCAGCAGCTTGGGGGACAGCTATAATTCACCCCTCCACTTT.

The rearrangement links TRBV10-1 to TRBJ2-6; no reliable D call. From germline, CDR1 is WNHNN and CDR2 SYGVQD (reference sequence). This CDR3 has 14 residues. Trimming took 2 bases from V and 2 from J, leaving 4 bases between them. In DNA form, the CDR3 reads TGCGCCAGCAGTGAGGGGGCTGGGGCCAACGTCCTGACTTTC. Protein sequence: CASSEGAGANVLTF.

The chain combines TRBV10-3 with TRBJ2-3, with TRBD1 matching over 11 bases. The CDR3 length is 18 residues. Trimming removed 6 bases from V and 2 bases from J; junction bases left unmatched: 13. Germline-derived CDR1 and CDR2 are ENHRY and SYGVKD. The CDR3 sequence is CAIRPGQGATKYTDTQYF. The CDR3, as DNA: TGTGCCATCAGGCCCGGACAGGGGGCTACGAAATACACAGATACGCAGTATTTT.

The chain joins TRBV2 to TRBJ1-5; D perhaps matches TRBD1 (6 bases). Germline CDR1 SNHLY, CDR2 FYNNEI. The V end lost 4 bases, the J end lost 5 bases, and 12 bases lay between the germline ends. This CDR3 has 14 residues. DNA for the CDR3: TGTGCCAGCAGTGGGGACAACATGGATCAGCCCCAGCATTTT. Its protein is CASSGDNMDQPQHF.

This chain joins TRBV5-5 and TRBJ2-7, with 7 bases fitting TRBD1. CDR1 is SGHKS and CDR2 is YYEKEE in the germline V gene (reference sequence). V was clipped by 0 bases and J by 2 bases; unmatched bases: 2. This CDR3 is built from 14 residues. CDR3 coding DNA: TGTGCCAGCAGCTTGGGGGACAGTACCTACGAGCAGTACTTC. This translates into CASSLGDSTYEQYF.

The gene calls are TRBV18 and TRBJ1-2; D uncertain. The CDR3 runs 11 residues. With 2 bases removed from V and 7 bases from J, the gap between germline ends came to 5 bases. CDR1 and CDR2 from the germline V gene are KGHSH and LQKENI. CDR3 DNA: TGTGCCAGCTCACCATCTTTTGGCTACACCTTC. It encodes CASSPSFGYTF.

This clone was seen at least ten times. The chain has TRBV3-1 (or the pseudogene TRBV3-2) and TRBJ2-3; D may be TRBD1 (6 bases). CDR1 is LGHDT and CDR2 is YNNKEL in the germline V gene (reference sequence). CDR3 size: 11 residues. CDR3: CAVLRGNTQYF. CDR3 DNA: TGTGCAGTCCTGAGGGGGAATACGCAGTATTTT.

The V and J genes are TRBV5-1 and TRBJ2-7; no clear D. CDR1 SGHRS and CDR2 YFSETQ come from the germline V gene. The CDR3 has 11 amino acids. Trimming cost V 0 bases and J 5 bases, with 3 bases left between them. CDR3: CASSLGNEQYF. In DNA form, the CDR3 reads TGCGCCAGCAGCTTGGGTAACGAGCAGTACTTC.